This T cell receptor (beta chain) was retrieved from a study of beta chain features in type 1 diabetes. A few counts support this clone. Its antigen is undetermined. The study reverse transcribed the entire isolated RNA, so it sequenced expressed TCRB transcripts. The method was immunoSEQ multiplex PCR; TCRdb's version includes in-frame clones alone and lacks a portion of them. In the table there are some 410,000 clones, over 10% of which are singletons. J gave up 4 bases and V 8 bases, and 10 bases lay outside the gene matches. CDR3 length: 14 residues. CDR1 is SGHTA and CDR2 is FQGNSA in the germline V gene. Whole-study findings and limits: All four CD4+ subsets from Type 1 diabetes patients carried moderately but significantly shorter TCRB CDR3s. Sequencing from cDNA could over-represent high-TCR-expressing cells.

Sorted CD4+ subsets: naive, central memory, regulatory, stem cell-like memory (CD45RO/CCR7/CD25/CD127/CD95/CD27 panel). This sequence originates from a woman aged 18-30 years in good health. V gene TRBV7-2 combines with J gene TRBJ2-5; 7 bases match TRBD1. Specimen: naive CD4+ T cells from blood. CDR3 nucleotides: TGTGCCAGCGGCCATTTAGGGGGCTTAGAGACCCAGTACTTC. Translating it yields CASGHLGGLETQYF.